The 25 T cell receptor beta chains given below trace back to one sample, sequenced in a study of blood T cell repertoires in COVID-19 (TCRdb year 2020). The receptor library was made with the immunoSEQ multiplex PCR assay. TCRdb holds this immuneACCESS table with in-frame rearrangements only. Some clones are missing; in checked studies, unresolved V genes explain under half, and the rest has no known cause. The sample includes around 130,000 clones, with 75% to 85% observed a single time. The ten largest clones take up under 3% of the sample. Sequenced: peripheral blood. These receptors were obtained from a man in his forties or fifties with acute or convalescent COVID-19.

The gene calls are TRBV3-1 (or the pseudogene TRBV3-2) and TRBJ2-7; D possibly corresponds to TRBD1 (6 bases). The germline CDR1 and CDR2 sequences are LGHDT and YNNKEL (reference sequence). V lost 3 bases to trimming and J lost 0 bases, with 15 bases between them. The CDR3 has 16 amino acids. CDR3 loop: CASSHNDRYLSYEQYF. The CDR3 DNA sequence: TGTGCCAGCAGCCATAACGACAGGTATCTCTCCTACGAGCAGTACTTC.

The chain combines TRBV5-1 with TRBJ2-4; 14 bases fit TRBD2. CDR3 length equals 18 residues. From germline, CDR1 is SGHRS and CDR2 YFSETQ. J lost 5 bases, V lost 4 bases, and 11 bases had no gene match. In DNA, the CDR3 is TGCGCCAGCAGCCTAATGGGACTAGCGGGAGACGGCGAAAACATTCAGTACTTC. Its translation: CASSLMGLAGDGENIQYF.

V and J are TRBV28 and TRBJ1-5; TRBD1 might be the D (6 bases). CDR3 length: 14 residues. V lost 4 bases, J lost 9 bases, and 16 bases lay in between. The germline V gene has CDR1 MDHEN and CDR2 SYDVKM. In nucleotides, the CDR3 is TGTGCCAGCAGTTCTCGGGACACGGGGGGGCCCCAGCATTTT. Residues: CASSSRDTGGPQHF.

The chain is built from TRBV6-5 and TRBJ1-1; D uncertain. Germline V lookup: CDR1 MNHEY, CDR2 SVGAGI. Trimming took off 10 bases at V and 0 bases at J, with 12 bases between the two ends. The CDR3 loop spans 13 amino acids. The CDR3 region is CATRGRLNTEAFF. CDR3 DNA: TGTGCCACAAGAGGCAGACTGAACACTGAAGCTTTCTTT.

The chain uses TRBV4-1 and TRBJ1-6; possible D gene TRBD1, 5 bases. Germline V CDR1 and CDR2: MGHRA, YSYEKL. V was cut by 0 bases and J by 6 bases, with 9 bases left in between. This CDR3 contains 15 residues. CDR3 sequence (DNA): TGCGCCAGCAGCCAAGATTCAGGGATTAATTCACCCCTCCACTTT. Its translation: CASSQDSGINSPLHF.

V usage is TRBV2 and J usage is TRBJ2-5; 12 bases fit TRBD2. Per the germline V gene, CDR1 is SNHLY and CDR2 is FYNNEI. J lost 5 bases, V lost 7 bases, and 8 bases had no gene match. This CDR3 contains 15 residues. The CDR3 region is CASKTSGSRWETQYF. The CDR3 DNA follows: TGTGCCAGCAAGACTAGCGGGAGTCGATGGGAGACCCAGTACTTC.

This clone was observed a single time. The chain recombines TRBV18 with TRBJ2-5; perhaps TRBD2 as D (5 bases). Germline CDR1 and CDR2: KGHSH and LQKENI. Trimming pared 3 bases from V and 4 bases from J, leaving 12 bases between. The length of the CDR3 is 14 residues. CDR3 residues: CASSPGPGRETQYF. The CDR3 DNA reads TGTGCCAGCTCACCCGGTCCTGGGAGAGAGACCCAGTACTTC.

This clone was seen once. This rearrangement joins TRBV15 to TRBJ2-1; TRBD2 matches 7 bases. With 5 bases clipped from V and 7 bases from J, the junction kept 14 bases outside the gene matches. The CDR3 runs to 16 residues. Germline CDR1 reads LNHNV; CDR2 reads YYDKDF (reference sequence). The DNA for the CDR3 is TGTGCCACCAGCCGAAGCGGAGTAGCGGGCGGGAATGAGCAGTTCTTC. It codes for CATSRSGVAGGNEQFF.

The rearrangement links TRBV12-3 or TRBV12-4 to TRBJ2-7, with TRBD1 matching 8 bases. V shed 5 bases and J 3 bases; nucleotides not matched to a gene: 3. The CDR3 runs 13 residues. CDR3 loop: CASSPTGVYEQYF. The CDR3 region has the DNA TGTGCCAGCAGTCCGACAGGGGTCTACGAGCAGTACTTC.

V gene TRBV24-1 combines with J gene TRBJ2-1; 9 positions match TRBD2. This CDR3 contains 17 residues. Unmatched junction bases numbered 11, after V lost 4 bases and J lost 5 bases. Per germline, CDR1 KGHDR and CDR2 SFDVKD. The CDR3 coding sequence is TGTGCCACCAGTGAATCGGGACTAGCAATTTGGAACAATGAGCAGTTCTTC. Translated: CATSESGLAIWNNEQFF.

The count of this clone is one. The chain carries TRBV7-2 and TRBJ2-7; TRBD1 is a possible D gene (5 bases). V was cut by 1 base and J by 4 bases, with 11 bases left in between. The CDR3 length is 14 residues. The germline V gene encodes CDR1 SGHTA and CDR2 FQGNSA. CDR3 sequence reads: CASSLGQGGYEQYF. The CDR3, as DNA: TGTGCCAGCAGCTTAGGGCAGGGTGGGTACGAGCAGTACTTC.

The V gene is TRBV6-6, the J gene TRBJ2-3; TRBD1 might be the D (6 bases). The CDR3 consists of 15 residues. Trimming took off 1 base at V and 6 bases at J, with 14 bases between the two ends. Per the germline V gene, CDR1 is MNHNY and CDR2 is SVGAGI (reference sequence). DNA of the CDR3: TGTGCCAGCAGTTACTGGAAAACAGGGTCCGATACGCAGTATTTT. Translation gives CASSYWKTGSDTQYF.

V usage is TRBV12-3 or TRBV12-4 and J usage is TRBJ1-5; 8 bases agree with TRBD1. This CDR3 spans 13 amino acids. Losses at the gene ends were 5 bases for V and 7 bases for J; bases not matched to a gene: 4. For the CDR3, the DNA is TGTGCCAGCAGTGCACAGGGGGACCAGCCCCAGCATTTT. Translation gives CASSAQGDQPQHF.

The CDR3 bases are TGTGCCAGCAGCCAGGGGGCTGGGTGGGGAGCCGAGCAGTACTTC. Residues: CASSQGAGWGAEQYF. The chain couples TRBV11-2 to TRBJ2-7; 8 nucleotides match TRBD1. The CDR3 totals 15 residues. In germline, CDR1 is SGHAT, CDR2 FQNNGV. The J segment lost 6 bases and the V segment lost 5 bases, leaving 12 bases of the junction unmatched.

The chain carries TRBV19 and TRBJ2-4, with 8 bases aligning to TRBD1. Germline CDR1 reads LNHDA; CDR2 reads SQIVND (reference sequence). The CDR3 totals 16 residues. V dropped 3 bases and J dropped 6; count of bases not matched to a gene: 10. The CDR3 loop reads CASSIRDRPLSNIQYF. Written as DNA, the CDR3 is TGTGCCAGTAGTATCCGGGACAGGCCATTATCAAACATTCAGTACTTC.

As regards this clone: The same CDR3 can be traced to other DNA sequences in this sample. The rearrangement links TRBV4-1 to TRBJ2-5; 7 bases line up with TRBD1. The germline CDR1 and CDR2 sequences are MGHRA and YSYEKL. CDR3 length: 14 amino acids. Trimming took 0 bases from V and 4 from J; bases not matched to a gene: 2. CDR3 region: CASSQDRGRETQYF. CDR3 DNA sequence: TGCGCCAGCAGCCAAGATAGGGGGCGAGAGACCCAGTACTTC.

The DNA for the CDR3 is TGTGCCACCAGTGATTTGCTATGGGGGCATGAGACCCAGTACTTC. As protein: CATSDLLWGHETQYF. The V and J genes are TRBV24-1 and TRBJ2-5; weak D call: TRBD1 (6 bases). Germline CDR1 and CDR2: KGHDR and SFDVKD. CDR3 size: 15 residues. The V and J ends lost 0 bases and 5 bases respectively, with 12 bases between them.

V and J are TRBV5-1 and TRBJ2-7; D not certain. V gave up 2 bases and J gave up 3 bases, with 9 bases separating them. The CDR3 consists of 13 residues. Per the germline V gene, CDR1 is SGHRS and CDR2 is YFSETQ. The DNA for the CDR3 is TGCGCCAGCAGCTTCGGAGCAGTCTACGAGCAGTACTTC. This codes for CASSFGAVYEQYF.

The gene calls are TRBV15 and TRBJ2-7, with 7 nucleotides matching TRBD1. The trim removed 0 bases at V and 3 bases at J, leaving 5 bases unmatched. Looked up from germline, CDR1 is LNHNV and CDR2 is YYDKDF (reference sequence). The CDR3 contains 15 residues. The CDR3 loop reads CATSRDEGAGYEQYF. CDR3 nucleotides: TGTGCCACCAGCAGAGATGAGGGGGCGGGCTACGAGCAGTACTTC. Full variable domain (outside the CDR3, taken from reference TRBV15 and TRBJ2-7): DAMVIQNPRYQVTQFGKPVTLSCSQTLNHNVMYWYQQKSSQAPKLLFHYYDKDFNNEADTPDNFQSRRPNTSFCFLDIRSPGLGDTAMYLCATSRDEGAGYEQYFGPGTRLTVT.

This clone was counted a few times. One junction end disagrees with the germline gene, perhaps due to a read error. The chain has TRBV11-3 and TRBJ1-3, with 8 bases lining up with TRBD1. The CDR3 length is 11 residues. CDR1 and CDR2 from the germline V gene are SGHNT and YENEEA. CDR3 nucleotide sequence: TGTGCCAGCAGCTCACGACAGGGGAATTGGTTT. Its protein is CASSSRQGNWF.

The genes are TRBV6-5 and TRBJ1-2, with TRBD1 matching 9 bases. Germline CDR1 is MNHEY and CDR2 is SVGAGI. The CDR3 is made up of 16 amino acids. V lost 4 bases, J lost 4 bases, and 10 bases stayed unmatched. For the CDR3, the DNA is TGTGCCAGCAGTTCGGGGGGACAGGGAAAACCCTATGGCTACACCTTC. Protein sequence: CASSSGGQGKPYGYTF.

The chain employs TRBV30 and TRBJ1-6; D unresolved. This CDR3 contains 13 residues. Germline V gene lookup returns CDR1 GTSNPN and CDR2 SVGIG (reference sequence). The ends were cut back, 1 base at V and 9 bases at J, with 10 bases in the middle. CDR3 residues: CAWSGAGFSPLHF. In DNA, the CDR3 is TGTGCCTGGAGTGGGGCGGGGTTTTCACCCCTCCACTTT.

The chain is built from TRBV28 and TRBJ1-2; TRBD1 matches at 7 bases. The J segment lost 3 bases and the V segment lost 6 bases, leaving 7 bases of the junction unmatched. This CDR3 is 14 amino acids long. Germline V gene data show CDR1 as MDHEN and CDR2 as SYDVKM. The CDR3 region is CASSAPGGYYGYTF. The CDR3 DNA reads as TGTGCCAGCAGCGCTCCAGGGGGGTACTATGGCTACACCTTC.

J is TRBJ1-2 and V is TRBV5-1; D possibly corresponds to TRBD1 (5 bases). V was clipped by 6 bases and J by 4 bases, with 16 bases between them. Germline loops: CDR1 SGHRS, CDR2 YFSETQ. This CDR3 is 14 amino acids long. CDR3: CASKRQREFYGYTF. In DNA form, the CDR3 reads TGCGCCAGCAAAAGACAGCGTGAATTCTATGGCTACACCTTC.

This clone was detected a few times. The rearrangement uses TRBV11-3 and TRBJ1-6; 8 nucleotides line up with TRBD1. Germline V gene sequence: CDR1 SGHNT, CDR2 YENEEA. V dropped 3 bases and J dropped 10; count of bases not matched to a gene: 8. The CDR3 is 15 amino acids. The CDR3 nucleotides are TGTGCCAGCAGCTTCCAGGGGGCTTTGGGATCACCCCTCCACTTT. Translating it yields CASSFQGALGSPLHF.